The rows below give T cell receptor beta chains drawn from one sample of a study of blood T cell repertoires in COVID-19. TCRdb keeps only in-frame clones here, not all; method: immunoSEQ multiplex PCR. The data contain about 250,000 clones, around four fifths of them seen just once; the ten biggest clones take up roughly 8.8%. Material for sequencing was peripheral blood. The receptors were gathered from a man between 35 and 55 years old with active or convalescent COVID-19. CDR3s include the opening cysteine and the closing phenylalanine or tryptophan. The order of the fields is CDR3 length, clone size, D gene, J gene, V gene, CDR3 protein, CDR3 DNA. A D gene is named only where the DNA matches it firmly. The size of a clone is reported for some rows only, either as once, few or many, or as a class for expanded clones.

12	.	TRBD1	TRBJ1-2	TRBV6-6	CASTIQGAGYTF	TGTGCCAGCACTATACAGGGGGCCGGCTACACCTTC
13	.	.	TRBJ2-7	TRBV21-1	CASRSGRASEQYF	TGTGCCAGCAGATCCGGGAGGGCCTCCGAGCAGTACTTC
17	.	.	TRBJ2-1	TRBV28	CASSRAPASFTYNEQFF	TGTGCCAGCAGTCGGGCCCCCGCTAGCTTCACCTACAATGAGCAGTTCTTC
11	.	.	TRBJ2-2	TRBV30	CAWSHGSNPLF	TGTGCCTGGAGTCATGGCTCGAACCCTCTTTTT
13	.	TRBD1	TRBJ2-7	TRBV29-1	CSGQDDRVGEQYF	TGCAGCGGACAAGACGACAGGGTTGGCGAGCAGTACTTC
13	once	.	TRBJ1-5	TRBV19	CASSIQEDQAQHF	TGTGCCAGTAGTATCCAGGAGGATCAGGCCCAGCATTTT
16	.	TRBD1	TRBJ2-7	TRBV27	CASRNLRQGLNYEQYF	TGTGCCAGCAGAAACCTCAGACAGGGTCTAAACTACGAGCAGTACTTC
15	.	TRBD1	TRBJ1-4	TRBV2	CASSGKATGGEKLFF	TGTGCCAGCAGTGGGAAGGCGACAGGGGGCGAAAAACTGTTTTTT
12	.	.	TRBJ2-7	TRBV30	CAWRSLTYEQYF	TGTGCCTGGAGGTCCTTAACCTACGAGCAGTACTTC
13	.	.	TRBJ2-7	TRBV7-6	CASSLGPDYEQYF	TGTGCCAGCAGCTTAGGTCCAGACTACGAGCAGTACTTC
15	many	TRBD1	TRBJ2-3	TRBV5-4	CASSSPGTGTDTQYF	TGTGCCAGCAGCTCTCCCGGGACAGGGACAGATACGCAGTATTTT
15	once	TRBD2	TRBJ2-1	TRBV29-1	CSVEVSGSSYNEQFF	TGCAGCGTTGAGGTTAGCGGGAGCTCCTACAATGAGCAGTTCTTC
15	.	.	TRBJ1-3	TRBV7-8	CASSRTGGSGNTIYF	TGTGCCAGCAGCAGGACCGGAGGCTCTGGAAACACCATATATTTT
15	once	TRBD1	TRBJ1-1	TRBV6-5	CASREDRQWNTEAFF	TGTGCCAGCAGAGAGGACAGGCAGTGGAACACTGAAGCTTTCTTT
14	.	.	TRBJ2-4	TRBV18	CASSPTPGQPSGYF	TGTGCCAGCTCACCTACCCCGGGACAACCCAGCGGGTACTTC
12	.	.	TRBJ2-7	TRBV5-1	CASSLGRDEQYF	TGCGCCAGCAGCTTGGGCAGGGACGAGCAGTACTTC
13	.	.	TRBJ1-1	TRBV6-2/TRBV6-3	CASSLYGNTEAFF	TGTGCCAGCAGTCTTTACGGGAACACTGAAGCTTTCTTT
11	.	.	TRBJ2-2	TRBV6-2/TRBV6-3	CASSLTGELFF	TGTGCCAGCAGTCTTACCGGGGAGCTGTTTTTT
13	once	TRBD2	TRBJ2-5	TRBV19	CASSGGRVETQYF	TGTGCCAGTTCGGGGGGGCGCGTTGAGACCCAGTACTTC
17	once	.	TRBJ2-2	TRBV7-8	CASSPRAGPTNTGELFF	TGTGCCAGCAGCCCGCGGGCGGGACCAACGAACACCGGGGAGCTGTTTTTT
10	few	.	TRBJ2-7	TRBV29-1	CSVKQDEQYF	TGCAGCGTGAAGCAGGACGAGCAGTACTTC
13	.	.	TRBJ1-1	TRBV14	CASSQAQTGEAFF	TGTGCCAGCAGCCAAGCCCAGACCGGGGAAGCTTTCTTT
15	once	TRBD1	TRBJ2-7	TRBV5-1	CASSLGAGGSYEQYF	TGCGCCAGCAGCTTGGGGGCAGGGGGATCCTACGAGCAGTACTTC
14	.	TRBD1	TRBJ1-5	TRBV30	CAWRGQGSNQPQHF	TGTGCCTGGAGGGGACAGGGGAGCAATCAGCCCCAGCATTTT
12	.	.	TRBJ1-2	TRBV28	CASSFFGYGYTF	TGTGCCAGCAGTTTTTTCGGCTATGGCTACACCTTC
15	.	.	TRBJ1-2	TRBV6-2/TRBV6-3	CASSRRTTVNYGYTF	TGTGCCAGCAGCCGCCGCACGACAGTTAACTATGGCTACACCTTC
14	.	.	TRBJ2-3	TRBV6-5	CASSYSWSLDTQYF	TGTGCCAGCAGTTACTCGTGGAGCTTAGATACGCAGTATTTT
14	.	.	TRBJ1-2	TRBV6-5	CASRQGTPNYGYTF	TGTGCCAGCAGACAAGGGACACCCAACTATGGCTACACCTTC
14	.	.	TRBJ1-6	TRBV2	CASREDRSNSPLHF	TGTGCCAGCAGAGAGGACAGAAGTAATTCACCCCTCCACTTT
15	.	TRBD1	TRBJ1-1	TRBV9	CASSPPQGAFTEAFF	TGTGCCAGCAGCCCCCCACAGGGGGCATTCACTGAAGCTTTCTTT
13	.	.	TRBJ1-1	TRBV25-1	CASSETRYTEAFF	TGTGCCAGCAGTGAGACAAGATACACTGAAGCTTTCTTT
13	.	.	TRBJ1-5	TRBV2	CASRLQVNQPQHF	TGTGCCAGCAGACTACAGGTCAATCAGCCCCAGCATTTT
14	.	.	TRBJ1-1	TRBV6-5	CASSYSDSRSRAFF	TGTGCCAGCAGTTACTCGGACTCCCGAAGTCGAGCTTTCTTT
11	.	.	TRBJ1-1	TRBV5-6	CASVGMAEAFF	TGTGCCAGCGTCGGGATGGCTGAAGCTTTCTTT
13	.	.	TRBJ1-6	TRBV6-1	CASSEAPSSPLHF	TGTGCCAGCAGTGAAGCCCCCTCGTCACCCCTCCACTTT
14	.	TRBD1	TRBJ1-1	TRBV27	CASSPGTGAPEAFF	TGTGCCAGCAGTCCCGGGACAGGGGCCCCTGAAGCTTTCTTT
14	.	.	TRBJ1-5	TRBV7-8	CASSLVTANQPQHF	TGTGCCAGCAGCTTAGTGACAGCTAATCAGCCCCAGCATTTT
16	.	.	TRBJ2-2	TRBV6-5	CASSYSPGANTGELFF	TGTGCCAGCAGTTACTCGCCGGGGGCGAACACCGGGGAGCTGTTTTTT
15	few	TRBD2	TRBJ2-5	TRBV9	CASSGSLAAWETQYF	TGTGCCAGCAGCGGTTCACTAGCGGCGTGGGAGACCCAGTACTTC
13	once	.	TRBJ2-7	TRBV6-5	CASSYSRGWEQYF	TGTGCCAGCAGTTACTCGCGGGGCTGGGAGCAGTACTTC
15	.	.	TRBJ1-2	TRBV3-1/TRBV3-2	CASSSIRQENYGYTF	TGTGCCAGCAGCTCCATTCGACAGGAAAACTATGGCTACACCTTC
19	.	TRBD2	TRBJ2-1	TRBV6-2/TRBV6-3	CASSSRLAGDIGTYNEQFF	TGTGCCAGCAGTTCTCGACTAGCGGGGGATATCGGGACCTACAATGAGCAGTTCTTC
12	.	TRBD1	TRBJ1-2	TRBV5-1	CASSSTGTGYTF	TGCGCCAGCAGCTCGACAGGGACCGGCTACACCTTC
13	.	TRBD1	TRBJ1-5	TRBV12-3/TRBV12-4	CASSGTGVQPQHF	TGTGCCAGCAGCGGGACAGGGGTTCAGCCCCAGCATTTT
14	.	TRBD2	TRBJ2-7	TRBV20-1	CSASGSGGAYEQYF	TGCAGTGCTAGTGGTAGCGGGGGAGCCTACGAGCAGTACTTC
10	.	.	TRBJ1-2	TRBV25-1	CASKTYGYTF	TGTGCCAGCAAAACATATGGCTACACCTTC
15	.	TRBD2	TRBJ2-3	TRBV3-1/TRBV3-2	CASSLPTSEHDTQYF	TGTGCCAGCAGCCTTCCGACTAGCGAACATGATACGCAGTATTTT